This TCR beta chain derives from a study of T cell repertoires in cytomegalovirus infection (dated by TCRdb to between 2018 and 2021). About the full investigation: The peptide stimulations were aimed at well-studied HLA-B-restricted epitopes as well as recently identified HLA-C-restricted CMV epitopes, whose presentation resists viral immunomodulation. Donor HLA type was relevant to the analysis, because carriage of CMV infection together with the matching HLA type was indicated by public TCR beta signatures.

Overall study outcomes, separate from this receptor: In the ex vivo response, HLA-C-restricted CMV-specific TCR beta clonotypes were dominant, and in two of eight donors the single most frequent clonotype came from this HLA-C-restricted group. Carriers of CMV infection plus the relevant HLA type were discriminated by the cumulative frequency of public TCR beta family members in the study cohort and in an independent roughly 380-donor cohort.

Per the publication, the treatment or condition label means: in vitro stimulation with specific CMV peptide epitopes to enrich CMV-specific T cells. From cysteine to phenylalanine, the CDR3 is 15 amino acids long. The DNA shown is the 45-base CDR3, in frame from base 1. The germline V gene yields SGDLS for CDR1 and YYNGEE for CDR2. V is reduced by 0 bases and J by 0 bases, leaving a spacing of 10 bases between them. Sequenced using an Illumina HiSeq 1500. TCRdb's own reprocessing of the public reads used fastp at Q25 and MiXCR and kept productive beta chains. Entries are consolidated by CDR3 protein sequence, retaining the most common genes and DNA. This sample holds some 46,000 distinct CDR3 sequences; around 21% were observed only once. The leading ten clones occupy roughly 53% of the sample. As concerns this clonotype: There is no known antigen for this receptor. No much larger clonotype is one base removed from it; base qualities were not supplied.

The sequenced sample was CD8+ T cells from cultured PBMCs, obtained from culture after CMV antigen stimulation. The chain is made from TRBV9 and TRBJ2-7; the D gene is perhaps TRBD2, from 6 matching bases. This receptor was identified in a human donor in good health (CMV status not recorded). Some clones in this sample may be carry-over from other donors' samples. At the DNA level, the sequence is TGTGCCAGCAGCGTAGGGGGGGAGTTCTCCTACGAGCAGTACTTC. This translates into CASSVGGEFSYEQYF.